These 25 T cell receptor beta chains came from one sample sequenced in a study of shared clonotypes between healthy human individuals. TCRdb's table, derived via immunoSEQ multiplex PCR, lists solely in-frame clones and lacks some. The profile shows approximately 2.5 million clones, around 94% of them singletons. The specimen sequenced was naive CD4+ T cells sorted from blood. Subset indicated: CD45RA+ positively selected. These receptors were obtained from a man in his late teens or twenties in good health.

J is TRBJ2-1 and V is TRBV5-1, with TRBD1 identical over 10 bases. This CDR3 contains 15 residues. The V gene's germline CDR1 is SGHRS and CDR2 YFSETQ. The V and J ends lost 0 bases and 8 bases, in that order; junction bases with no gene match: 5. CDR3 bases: TGCGCCAGCAGCTTGGAGCGACAGGGGGCGTATGAGCAGTTCTTC. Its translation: CASSLERQGAYEQFF.

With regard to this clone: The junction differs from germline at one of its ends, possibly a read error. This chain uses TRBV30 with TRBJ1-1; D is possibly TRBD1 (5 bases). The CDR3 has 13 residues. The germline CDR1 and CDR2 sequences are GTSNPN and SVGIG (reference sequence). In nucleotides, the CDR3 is TGTGCCTGGGCTACAGGAGCGAACACTGGAGCTTTCTTT. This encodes CAWATGANTGAFF. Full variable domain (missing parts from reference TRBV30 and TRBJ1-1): SQTIHQWPATLVQPVGSPLSLECTVEGTSNPNLYWYRQAAGRGLQLLFYSVGIGQISSEVPQNLSASRPQDRQFILSSKKLLLSDSGFYLCAWATGANTGAFFGQGTRLTVV.

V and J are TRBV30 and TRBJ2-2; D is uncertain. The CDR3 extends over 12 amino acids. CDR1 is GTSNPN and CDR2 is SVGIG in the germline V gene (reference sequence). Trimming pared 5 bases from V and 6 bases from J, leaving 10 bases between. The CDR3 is CAWGRLAGELFF. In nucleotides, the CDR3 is TGTGCCTGGGGGCGGCTCGCCGGGGAGCTGTTTTTT.

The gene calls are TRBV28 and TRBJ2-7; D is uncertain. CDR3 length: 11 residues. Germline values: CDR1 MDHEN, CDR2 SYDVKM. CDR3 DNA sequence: TGTGTCATCCAAAGCTCCTACGAGCAGTACTTC. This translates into CVIQSSYEQYF.

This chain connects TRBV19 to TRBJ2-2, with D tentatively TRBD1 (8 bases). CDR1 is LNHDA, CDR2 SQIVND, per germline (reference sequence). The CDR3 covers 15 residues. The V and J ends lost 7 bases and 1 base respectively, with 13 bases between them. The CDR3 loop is CASKGGTGNTGELFF. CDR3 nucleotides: TGTGCCAGTAAGGGGGGGACAGGGAACACCGGGGAGCTGTTTTTT.

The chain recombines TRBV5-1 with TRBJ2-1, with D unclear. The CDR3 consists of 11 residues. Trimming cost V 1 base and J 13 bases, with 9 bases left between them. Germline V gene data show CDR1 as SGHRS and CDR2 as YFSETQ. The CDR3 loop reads CASSLTHVQFF. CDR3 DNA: TGCGCCAGCAGCTTGACGCACGTCCAGTTCTTC. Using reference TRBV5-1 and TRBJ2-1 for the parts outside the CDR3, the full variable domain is KAGVTQTPRYLIKTRGQQVTLSCSPISGHRSVSWYQQTPGQGLQFLFEYFSETQRNKGNFPGRFSGRQFSNSRSEMNVSTLELGDSALYLCASSLTHVQFFGPGTRLTVL.

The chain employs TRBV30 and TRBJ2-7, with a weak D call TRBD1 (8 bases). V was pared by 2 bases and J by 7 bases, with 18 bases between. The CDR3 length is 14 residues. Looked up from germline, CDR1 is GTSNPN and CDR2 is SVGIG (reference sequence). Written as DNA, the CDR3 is TGTGCCTGGAGTCAAAGGTCACAGGGGGGGGAGCAGTACTTC. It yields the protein CAWSQRSQGGEQYF.

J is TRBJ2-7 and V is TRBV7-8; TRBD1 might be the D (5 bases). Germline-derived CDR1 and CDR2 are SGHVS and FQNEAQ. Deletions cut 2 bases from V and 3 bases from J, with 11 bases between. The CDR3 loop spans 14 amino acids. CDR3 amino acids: CASSLLTDHYEQYF. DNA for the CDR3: TGTGCCAGCAGCTTACTGACAGATCACTACGAGCAGTACTTC.

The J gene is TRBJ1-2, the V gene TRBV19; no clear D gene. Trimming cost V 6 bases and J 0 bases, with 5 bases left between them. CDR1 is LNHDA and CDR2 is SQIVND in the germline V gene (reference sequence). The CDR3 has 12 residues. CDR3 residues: CASRNPNYGYTF. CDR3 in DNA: TGTGCCAGTAGAAATCCTAACTATGGCTACACCTTC.

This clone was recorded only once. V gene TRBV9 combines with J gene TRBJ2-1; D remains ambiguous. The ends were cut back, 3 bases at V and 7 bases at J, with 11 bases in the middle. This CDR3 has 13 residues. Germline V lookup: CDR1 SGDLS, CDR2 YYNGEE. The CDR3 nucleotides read TGTGCCAGCAGCGCACCCAATAGGAATGAGCAGTTCTTC. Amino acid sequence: CASSAPNRNEQFF. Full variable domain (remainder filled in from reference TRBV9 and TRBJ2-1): DSGVTQTPKHLITATGQRVTLRCSPRSGDLSVYWYQQSLDQGLQFLIQYYNGEERAKGNILERFSAQQFPDLHSELNLSSLELGDSALYFCASSAPNRNEQFFGPGTRLTVL.

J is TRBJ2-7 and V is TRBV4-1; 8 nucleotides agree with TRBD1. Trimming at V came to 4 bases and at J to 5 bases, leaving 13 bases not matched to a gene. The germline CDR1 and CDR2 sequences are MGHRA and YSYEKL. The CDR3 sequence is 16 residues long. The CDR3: CASSLVRTGFGNEQYF. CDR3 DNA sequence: TGCGCCAGCAGCCTAGTTCGGACAGGGTTCGGGAACGAGCAGTACTTC.

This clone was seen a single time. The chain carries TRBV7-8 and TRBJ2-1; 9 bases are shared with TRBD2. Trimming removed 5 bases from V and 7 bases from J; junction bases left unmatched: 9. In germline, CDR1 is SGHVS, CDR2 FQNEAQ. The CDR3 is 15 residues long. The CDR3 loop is CASSPAAGGPNEQFF. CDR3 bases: TGTGCCAGCAGCCCAGCGGCGGGGGGGCCGAATGAGCAGTTCTTC.

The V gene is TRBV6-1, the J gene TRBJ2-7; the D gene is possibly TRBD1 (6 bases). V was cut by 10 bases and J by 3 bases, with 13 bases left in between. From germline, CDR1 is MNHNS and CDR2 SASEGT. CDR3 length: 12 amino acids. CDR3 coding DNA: TGTGCCATCAGGGGCCCCAGCTACGAGCAGTACTTC. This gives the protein CAIRGPSYEQYF.

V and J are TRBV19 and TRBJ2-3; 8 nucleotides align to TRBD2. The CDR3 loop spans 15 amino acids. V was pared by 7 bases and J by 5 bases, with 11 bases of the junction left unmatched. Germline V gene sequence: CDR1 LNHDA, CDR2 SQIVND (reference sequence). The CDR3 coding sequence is TGTGCCAGTAAGGGTAGCGGGGCCGAGGTAGATACGCAGTATTTT. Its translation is CASKGSGAEVDTQYF.

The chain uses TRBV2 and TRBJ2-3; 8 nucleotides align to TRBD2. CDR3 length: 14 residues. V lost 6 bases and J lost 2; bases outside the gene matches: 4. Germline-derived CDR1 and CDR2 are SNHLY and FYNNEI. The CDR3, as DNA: TGTGCCAGCAGGAGGACTAGCCTCACAGATACGCAGTATTTT. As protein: CASRRTSLTDTQYF.

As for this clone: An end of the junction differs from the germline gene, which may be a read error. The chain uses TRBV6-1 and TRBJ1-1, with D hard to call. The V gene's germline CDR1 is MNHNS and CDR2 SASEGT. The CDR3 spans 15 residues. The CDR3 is CASSDSHTWNPEAFF. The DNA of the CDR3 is TGTGCCAGCAGTGACAGCCACACGTGGAACCCTGAAGCTTTCTTT.

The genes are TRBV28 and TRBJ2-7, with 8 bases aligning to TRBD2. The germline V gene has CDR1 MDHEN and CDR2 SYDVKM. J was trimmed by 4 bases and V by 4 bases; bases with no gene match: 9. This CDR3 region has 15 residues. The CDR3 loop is CASSSPAAGEYEQYF. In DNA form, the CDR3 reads TGTGCCAGCAGTTCCCCAGCAGCGGGGGAATACGAGCAGTACTTC.

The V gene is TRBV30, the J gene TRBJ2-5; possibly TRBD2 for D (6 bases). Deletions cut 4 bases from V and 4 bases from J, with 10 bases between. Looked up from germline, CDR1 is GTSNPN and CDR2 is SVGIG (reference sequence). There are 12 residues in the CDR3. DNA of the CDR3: TGTGCCTGGATGGAGGAGGGAGAGACCCAGTACTTC. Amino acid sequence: CAWMEEGETQYF.

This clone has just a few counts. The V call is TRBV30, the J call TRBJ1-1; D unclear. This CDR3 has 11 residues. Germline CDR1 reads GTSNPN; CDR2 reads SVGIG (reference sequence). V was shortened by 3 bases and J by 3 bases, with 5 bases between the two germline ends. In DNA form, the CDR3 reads TGTGCCTGGAGAGGTTACACTGAAGCTTTCTTT. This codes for CAWRGYTEAFF.

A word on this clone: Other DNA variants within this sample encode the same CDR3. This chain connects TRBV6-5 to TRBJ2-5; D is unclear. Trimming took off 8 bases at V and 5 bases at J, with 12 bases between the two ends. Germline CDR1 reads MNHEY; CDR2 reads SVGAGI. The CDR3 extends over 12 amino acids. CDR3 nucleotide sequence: TGTGCCAGCCGAGCGACCCAGGAGACCCAGTACTTC. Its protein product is CASRATQETQYF.

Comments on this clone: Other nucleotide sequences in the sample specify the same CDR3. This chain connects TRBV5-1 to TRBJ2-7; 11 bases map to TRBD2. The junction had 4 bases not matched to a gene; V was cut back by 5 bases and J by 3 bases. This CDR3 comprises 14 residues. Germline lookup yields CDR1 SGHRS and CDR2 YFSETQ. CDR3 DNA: TGCGCCAGCAGTCCGGGACTAGCGGTCTACGAGCAGTACTTC. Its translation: CASSPGLAVYEQYF.

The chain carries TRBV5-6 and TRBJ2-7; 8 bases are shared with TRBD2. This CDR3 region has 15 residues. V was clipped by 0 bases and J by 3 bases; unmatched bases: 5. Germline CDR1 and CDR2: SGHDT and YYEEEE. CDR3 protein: CASSLGGLVNYEQYF. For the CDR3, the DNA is TGTGCCAGCAGCTTGGGGGGACTAGTTAACTACGAGCAGTACTTC. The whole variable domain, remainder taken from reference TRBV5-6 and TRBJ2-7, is DAGVTQSPTHLIKTRGQQVTLRCSPKSGHDTVSWYQQALGQGPQFIFQYYEEEERQRGNFPDRFSGHQFPNYSSELNVNALLLGDSALYLCASSLGGLVNYEQYFGPGTRLTVT.

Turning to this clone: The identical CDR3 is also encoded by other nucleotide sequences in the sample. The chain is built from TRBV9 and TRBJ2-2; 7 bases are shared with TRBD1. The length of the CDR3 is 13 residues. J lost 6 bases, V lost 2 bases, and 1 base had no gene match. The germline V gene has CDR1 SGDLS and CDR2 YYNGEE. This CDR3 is CASSVTGAGELFF. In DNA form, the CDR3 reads TGTGCCAGCAGCGTTACAGGGGCCGGGGAGCTGTTTTTT. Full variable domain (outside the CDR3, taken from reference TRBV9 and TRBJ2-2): DSGVTQTPKHLITATGQRVTLRCSPRSGDLSVYWYQQSLDQGLQFLIQYYNGEERAKGNILERFSAQQFPDLHSELNLSSLELGDSALYFCASSVTGAGELFFGEGSRLTVL.

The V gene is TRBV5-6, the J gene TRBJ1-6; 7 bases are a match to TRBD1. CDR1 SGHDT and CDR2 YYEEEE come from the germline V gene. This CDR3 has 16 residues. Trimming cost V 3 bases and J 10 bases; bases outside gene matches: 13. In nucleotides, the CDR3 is TGTGCCAGCAGCTGGAACAAACAGGGGCTAAGCTCACCCCTCCACTTT. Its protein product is CASSWNKQGLSSPLHF.

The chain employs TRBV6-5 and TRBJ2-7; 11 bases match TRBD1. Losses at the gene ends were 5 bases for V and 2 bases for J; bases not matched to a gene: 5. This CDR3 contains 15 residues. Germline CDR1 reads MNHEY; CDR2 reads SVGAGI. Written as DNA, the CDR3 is TGTGCCAGCAGTCGCGGGACAGGGGGAACCTACGAGCAGTACTTC. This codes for CASSRGTGGTYEQYF.